Presented here are 19 T cell receptor beta chains from one specimen sequenced in a study of blood T cell repertoires in COVID-19. Method: immunoSEQ multiplex PCR; TCRdb's copy keeps in-frame clones and lacks some. The sample carries about 180,000 clones, around 89% recorded once. The sequencing input was peripheral blood. The receptor set was obtained from a woman between 25 and 40 years old with acute or convalescent COVID-19.

In nucleotides, the CDR3 is TGTGCCAGCAGCTTTAGCGGGAGGCCGTACAATGAGCAGTTCTTC. Its translation: CASSFSGRPYNEQFF. The J gene is TRBJ2-1, the V gene TRBV6-2 or TRBV6-3; 10 bases are shared with TRBD2. V dropped 6 bases and J dropped 4; count of bases not matched to a gene: 6. CDR1 MNHEY and CDR2 SVGEGT come from the germline V gene. The CDR3 consists of 15 residues.

The chain employs TRBV5-1 and TRBJ2-2; D ambiguous. This CDR3 spans 13 amino acids. Germline-derived CDR1 and CDR2 are SGHRS and YFSETQ. The V end was cut by 1 base, the J end by 6 bases, with 7 bases between. CDR3 region: CASSLLTSGELFF. CDR3 coding DNA: TGCGCCAGCAGCTTGCTAACGTCCGGGGAGCTGTTTTTT. The full variable domain, rest sourced from reference TRBV5-1 and TRBJ2-2, is KAGVTQTPRYLIKTRGQQVTLSCSPISGHRSVSWYQQTPGQGLQFLFEYFSETQRNKGNFPGRFSGRQFSNSRSEMNVSTLELGDSALYLCASSLLTSGELFFGEGSRLTVL.

This chain connects TRBV29-1 to TRBJ2-3; D is possibly TRBD2 (6 bases). With 1 base removed from V and 6 bases from J, the gap between germline ends came to 14 bases. The germline V gene encodes CDR1 SQVTM and CDR2 ANQGSEA. The CDR3 has 14 residues. The CDR3 region is CSVEGGGLADTQYF. CDR3 nucleotide sequence: TGCAGCGTTGAAGGAGGAGGGCTAGCGGATACGCAGTATTTT.

The V and J genes are TRBV28 and TRBJ2-3; D is unclear. Between the trimmed V and J ends, which lost 5 bases and 1 base, there was a span of 16 bases. The length of the CDR3 is 16 residues. The germline gives CDR1 MDHEN, CDR2 SYDVKM. The CDR3 loop is CASSPYPTDRTDTQYF. The CDR3 DNA is TGTGCCAGCAGTCCCTACCCGACTGACCGCACAGATACGCAGTATTTT. Full variable domain (missing parts from reference TRBV28 and TRBJ2-3): DVKVTQSSRYLVKRTGEKVFLECVQDMDHENMFWYRQDPGLGLRLIYFSYDVKMKEKGDIPEGYSVSREKKERFSLILESASTNQTSMYLCASSPYPTDRTDTQYFGPGTRLTVL.

V usage is TRBV5-1 and J usage is TRBJ1-5, with 7 positions matching TRBD1. Germline CDR1 reads SGHRS; CDR2 reads YFSETQ. V was clipped by 0 bases and J by 6 bases; unmatched bases: 6. The CDR3 length is 15 residues. The CDR3 DNA is TGCGCCAGCAGCTTGGAGGGGACAGACGGTCAGCCCCAGCATTTT. Its protein product is CASSLEGTDGQPQHF.

The chain has TRBV5-1 and TRBJ2-3; 7 nucleotides line up with TRBD1. With 2 bases clipped from V and 1 base from J, the junction kept 1 base outside the gene matches. Germline assignment: CDR1 SGHRS and CDR2 YFSETQ. The CDR3 spans 14 residues. In DNA form, the CDR3 reads TGCGCCAGCAGCTTCGACAGGGGCACAGATACGCAGTATTTT. Encoded protein: CASSFDRGTDTQYF.

This rearrangement joins TRBV6-6 to TRBJ2-7; 12 bases match TRBD1. Per germline, CDR1 MNHNY and CDR2 SVGAGI (reference sequence). V shed 5 bases and J 6 bases; nucleotides not matched to a gene: 8. The CDR3 is made up of 15 amino acids. Written as DNA, the CDR3 is TGTGCCAGCAGTAGACAGGGACAGGGGGCCACCGAGCAGTACTTC. Translating gives CASSRQGQGATEQYF.

The chain employs TRBV28 and TRBJ2-2; TRBD1 aligns across 9 bases. CDR1 is MDHEN and CDR2 is SYDVKM in the germline V gene. The CDR3 is 14 residues long. V trimming: 7 bases; J trimming: 5 bases; junction bases outside the gene matches: 5. The CDR3 bases are TGTGCCAGCATACAGGGGGCGCGGACCGGGGAGCTGTTTTTT. It is translated as CASIQGARTGELFF.

This chain uses TRBV28 with TRBJ2-4, with unresolved D. Trimming removed 4 bases from V and 5 bases from J, with 18 bases in between. The length of the CDR3 is 16 residues. CDR1 is MDHEN and CDR2 is SYDVKM in the germline V gene. For the CDR3, the DNA is TGTGCCAGCAGTTCGCTGGATTCTTCGCGGCAAAACATTCAGTACTTC. It translates to CASSSLDSSRQNIQYF.

This clone came up once. V usage is TRBV2 and J usage is TRBJ2-7, with TRBD2 as a possible D gene (5 bases). This CDR3 spans 12 amino acids. Germline V lookup: CDR1 SNHLY, CDR2 FYNNEI. The V gene lost 7 bases and the J gene lost 2 bases, with 9 bases spanning the gap. The CDR3 region has the DNA TGTGCCAGCAAAGAGAGGGCCTACGAGCAGTACTTC. Translating it yields CASKERAYEQYF.

This clone has only one observation. V and J are TRBV14 and TRBJ2-1; TRBD2 aligns across 8 bases. Trimming cost V 4 bases and J 0 bases; bases outside gene matches: 2. The CDR3 length is 15 residues. Germline V CDR1 and CDR2: SGHDN, FVKESK. The CDR3 sequence is CASSPGTSSYNEQFF. CDR3 coding DNA: TGTGCCAGCAGCCCCGGGACTAGCTCCTACAATGAGCAGTTCTTC.

The chain employs TRBV7-9 and TRBJ2-7; 8 bases are a match to TRBD2. Germline V CDR1 and CDR2: SEHNR, FQNEAQ (reference sequence). Unmatched junction bases numbered 12, after V lost 5 bases and J lost 9 bases. This CDR3 comprises 14 residues. The chain's CDR3 is CASSPPGLGVGQYF. The DNA of the CDR3 is TGTGCCAGCAGCCCACCGGGACTAGGAGTTGGGCAGTACTTC.

This clone was detected only once. V and J are TRBV15 and TRBJ1-2; D gene ambiguous. Germline-derived CDR1 and CDR2 are LNHNV and YYDKDF (reference sequence). This CDR3 comprises 13 residues. V lost 0 bases, J lost 9 bases, and 11 bases lay in between. CDR3: CATSRDSGPSYTF. CDR3 sequence (DNA): TGTGCCACCAGCAGAGATAGTGGTCCGAGCTACACCTTC.

This chain links TRBV5-4 with TRBJ2-1, with D unclear. The CDR3 is 14 residues long. Germline V CDR1 and CDR2: SGHNT, YYREEE (reference sequence). The V gene lost 5 bases and the J gene lost 15 bases, with 24 bases spanning the gap. The CDR3 DNA sequence: TGTGCCAGCAGACAGTACGGCCTAAACGAAAGGCCGTTCTTC. Its protein product is CASRQYGLNERPFF.

This clone was seen only once. This chain connects TRBV5-1 to TRBJ1-1, with 7 bases matching TRBD1. Germline V gene sequence: CDR1 SGHRS, CDR2 YFSETQ. V was pared by 4 bases and J by 5 bases, with 14 bases of the junction left unmatched. The CDR3 is made up of 16 amino acids. Written as DNA, the CDR3 is TGCGCCAGCAGCGGTAGGACAGGACACCCGGGGACTGAAGCTTTCTTT. Its translation is CASSGRTGHPGTEAFF.

This chain joins TRBV7-2 and TRBJ2-7, with 11 bases identical to TRBD2. Looked up from germline, CDR1 is SGHTA and CDR2 is FQGNSA. The CDR3 contains 14 residues. V trimming: 6 bases; J trimming: 2 bases; junction bases outside the gene matches: 3. The DNA for the CDR3 is TGTGCCAGCAGTCCTAGCGGGAGGACCTACGAGCAGTACTTC. Protein product: CASSPSGRTYEQYF.

The chain couples TRBV11-2 to TRBJ2-1; D gene unclear. Per the germline V gene, CDR1 is SGHAT and CDR2 is FQNNGV. The V end lost 7 bases, the J end lost 0 bases, and 13 bases lay between the germline ends. This CDR3 region has 15 residues. The CDR3 protein is CASTIDWSSYNEQFF. The CDR3 DNA is TGTGCCAGCACCATAGACTGGAGCTCCTACAATGAGCAGTTCTTC.

This chain joins TRBV18 and TRBJ2-1; the D is unclear. This CDR3 region has 13 residues. CDR1 is KGHSH and CDR2 is LQKENI in the germline V gene. Trimming removed 2 bases from V and 6 bases from J, with 8 bases in between. The CDR3 region has the DNA TGTGCCAGCTCACCAGGGCCCCTCAATGAGCAGTTCTTC. Its translation is CASSPGPLNEQFF.

The genes are TRBV7-2 and TRBJ2-3; 7 positions agree with TRBD2. There are 15 residues in the CDR3. CDR1 is SGHTA and CDR2 is FQGNSA in the germline V gene. The V segment lost 1 base and the J segment 7 bases; nucleotides outside the gene matches: 8. CDR3 in amino acids: CASSLVAGVAHTQYF. CDR3 bases: TGTGCCAGCAGCTTAGTTGCGGGAGTCGCACATACGCAGTATTTT.